What follows is one T cell receptor beta chain and its context. The target antigen is unknown. This specimen includes other DNA sequences encoding the same CDR3. Some clones are missing from TCRdb's copy, which holds only in-frame ones; the method was immunoSEQ multiplex PCR. The table records over a million clones, roughly 97% of them present only once. Within Nashville, Tennessee resided all donors, each a Caucasian adult. CD45RA-negative memory and CD45RA+ naive subsets were split from the CD4+ cells. The entry originates in a study of shared clonotypes between healthy human individuals. In the study overall: CD8 memory received one plate per donor, CD8 naive two, CD4 memory three and CD4 naive three.

Study findings and constraints: Inspection by rarefaction showed sorted-subset sequencing to be incomplete despite large depth.

The TCR comes from a man under 40 in good health. Sequenced sample: naive CD4+ T cells sorted from blood. Subset in this sample: CD45RA+ positively selected.

The CDR3 nucleotides read TGCGCCAGCAGCCTGGTTTTGGGGGGCACCGGGGAGCTGTTTTTT. Amino acids: CASSLVLGGTGELFF. The J gene is TRBJ2-2, the V gene TRBV5-1; possible D gene TRBD2, 6 bases. Trimming removed 4 bases at V and 4 bases at J, with 14 bases between. This CDR3 contains 15 residues. CDR1 and CDR2 (germline): SGHRS, YFSETQ.